This is a list of T cell receptor beta chains from one sample in a study of shared clonotypes between healthy human individuals. The protocol was immunoSEQ multiplex PCR, while the TCRdb copy is restricted to in-frame clones and leaves out a portion. The sample records about 2 million clones, 90% to 95% being singletons. The sample taken for sequencing was naive CD4+ T cells sorted from blood. The source is a man in his late teens or twenties in good health. Both conserved end residues are part of each CDR3. D genes are given only for firm matches. Only part of the rows carry a size: once, few, many, or a class if the clone is expanded.

d_call clone_size j_call cdr3_length v_call cdr3_nt cdr3_aa
TRBD1 - TRBJ2-1 16 TRBV5-6 TGTGCCAGCAGCTGGTCCGGGACAGGGGCCTACAATGAGCAGTTCTTC CASSWSGTGAYNEQFF
- - TRBJ2-2 14 TRBV10-3 TGTGCCATCAGTGGAGTGGCGAACACCGGGGAGCTGTTTTTT CAISGVANTGELFF
TRBD1 - TRBJ1-1 15 TRBV5-4 TGTGCCAGCAGCTTAACCGGGACAGGGAACACTGAAGCTTTCTTT CASSLTGTGNTEAFF
- - TRBJ2-3 12 TRBV6-5 TGTGCCAGCAGTTACCAGGGGGATACGCAGTATTTT CASSYQGDTQYF
- - TRBJ2-7 14 TRBV21-1 TGTGCCAGCAGTCCGGGTCGATGGCCCTACGAGCAGTACTTC CASSPGRWPYEQYF
- - TRBJ1-2 14 TRBV5-3 TGTGCCAGAAGCTCCTTGGGGGGTGGCGATGGCTACACCTTC CARSSLGGGDGYTF
TRBD1 - TRBJ1-6 16 TRBV19 TGTGCCAGTAGTGTTTCCCCGGGACAGGGAAATTCACCCCTCCACTTT CASSVSPGQGNSPLHF
- - TRBJ1-1 15 TRBV28 TGTGCCAGCAGCCGAAGGATCATGGGGAACACTGAAGCTTTCTTT CASSRRIMGNTEAFF
- - TRBJ1-5 13 TRBV2 TGTGCCAGCTCGTCCCAGGAGGAACAGCCCCAGCATTTT CASSSQEEQPQHF
TRBD1 - TRBJ1-6 14 TRBV5-1 TGCGCCAGCAGCTGGGACAGGGTTGATTCACCCCTCCACTTT CASSWDRVDSPLHF
- - TRBJ1-4 13 TRBV18 TGTGCCAGCTCACCAGGGTTTGGCGAAAAACTGTTTTTT CASSPGFGEKLFF
- - TRBJ2-5 14 TRBV30 TGTGCCTGGAGCCGTGGGGGAGGTAAAGAGACCCAGTACTTC CAWSRGGGKETQYF
TRBD2 - TRBJ2-3 14 TRBV6-1 TGTGCCAGCAACTGGCGGGAGCTCACAGATACGCAGTATTTT CASNWRELTDTQYF
TRBD1 - TRBJ2-7 14 TRBV18 TGTGCCAGCTCGACAGGGGTATCCCCCGAGAGGCAGTACTTC CASSTGVSPERQYF
TRBD1 - TRBJ2-7 14 TRBV28 TGTGCCAGCAGTTCGGCAGGGGGCTCCTACGAGCAGTACTTC CASSSAGGSYEQYF
- - TRBJ2-7 15 TRBV4-3 TGCGCCAGCAGCCCCAGGGGCGACATGAACTACGAGCAGTACTTC CASSPRGDMNYEQYF
- - TRBJ2-3 15 TRBV7-2 TGTGCCAGCAGCCGCCGGGACTTTACCACAGATACGCAGTATTTT CASSRRDFTTDTQYF
- - TRBJ2-5 16 TRBV7-9 TGTGCCAGCAGTCAACCCCCCTTGAGGCGCCAAGAGACCCAGTACTTC CASSQPPLRRQETQYF
- - TRBJ2-7 14 TRBV2 TGTGCCAGCAGTCCGAGGACGGTTACCTACGAGCAGTACTTC CASSPRTVTYEQYF
TRBD1 once TRBJ2-2 15 TRBV5-1 TGCGCCAGCAGCTTGGCGGCAGGGGGCGTCAGGGAGCTGTTTTTT CASSLAAGGVRELFF
- - TRBJ2-2 16 TRBV15 TGTGCCACCAGCAGAGATCTCAGAAAGAACACCGGGGAGCTGTTTTTT CATSRDLRKNTGELFF
TRBD1 - TRBJ1-2 15 TRBV29-1 TGCAGCGTTGATATACAGGGGGGCTTGGGCTATGGCTACACCTTC CSVDIQGGLGYGYTF
- - TRBJ1-1 14 TRBV5-1 TGCGCCAGCAGCCTTAGGTGGGCGGACACTGAAGCTTTCTTT CASSLRWADTEAFF
TRBD1 - TRBJ1-4 15 TRBV28 TGTGCCAGCTGGACAGGGGACTCTTCGAATGAAAAACTGTTTTTT CASWTGDSSNEKLFF
- - TRBJ2-7 13 TRBV10-3 TGTGCCATCAGTGAGTCGACTGGCTACGAGCAGTACTTC CAISESTGYEQYF
- - TRBJ2-7 15 TRBV6-6 TGTGCCAGCAGTTACTCCGGGGGAGTAGTAGGCGAGCAGTACTTC CASSYSGGVVGEQYF
TRBD1 few TRBJ1-3 16 TRBV5-6 TGTGCCAGCAGCTACCCCGGACAGGGAGCTGGAAACACCATATATTTT CASSYPGQGAGNTIYF